This T cell receptor beta chain is from a study of T cell responses to AZD1222 COVID-19 vaccine. Broader study findings: Increased Spike-specific TCR breadth and depth were observed after two AZD1222 doses. There were vaccine-associated CD4 TCRs across spike, dominant at 160-218 and 743-854. The donor cohort was predominantly white British with a female majority, and clonal diversity may have been underestimated.

V was trimmed by 7 bases and J by 5 bases, leaving 15 bases between them. This CDR3 has 15 residues. Germline V gene data show CDR1 as MNHEY and CDR2 as SVGAGI. On this clone itself: As yet, its antigen is unknown.

Assay used: immunoSEQ multiplex PCR; TCRdb lists only in-frame clones, some missing. The sample shows some 150,000 clones, around nine tenths of them seen only once. The chain carries TRBV6-5 and TRBJ1-6; tentatively, D is TRBD1 (6 bases). The starting material was peripheral blood, obtained after recovery from COVID-19. The receptor was isolated from an adult who had recovered from COVID-19. The CDR3 is CASNRLGQNNSPLHF. CDR3 bases: TGTGCCAGCAACCGATTAGGACAGAATAATTCACCCCTCCACTTT.